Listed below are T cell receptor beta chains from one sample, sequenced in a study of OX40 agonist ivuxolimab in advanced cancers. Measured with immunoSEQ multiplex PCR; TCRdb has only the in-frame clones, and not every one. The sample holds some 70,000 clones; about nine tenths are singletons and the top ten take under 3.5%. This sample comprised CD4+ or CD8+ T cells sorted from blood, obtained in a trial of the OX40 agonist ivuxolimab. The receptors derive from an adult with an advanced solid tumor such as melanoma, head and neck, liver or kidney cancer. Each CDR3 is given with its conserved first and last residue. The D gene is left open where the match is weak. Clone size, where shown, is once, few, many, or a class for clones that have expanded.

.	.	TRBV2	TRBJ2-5	CASRDLDETQYF	TGTGCCAGCCGAGACTTAGACGAGACCCAGTACTTC
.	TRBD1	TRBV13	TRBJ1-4	CASSAGQGGIGEKLFF	TGTGCCAGCAGCGCCGGACAGGGGGGAATCGGGGAAAAACTGTTTTTT
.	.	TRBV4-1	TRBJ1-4	CASSPLTDRANEKLFF	TGCGCCAGCAGCCCCCTGACGGACAGAGCAAATGAAAAACTGTTTTTT
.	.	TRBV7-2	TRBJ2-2	CASSSQIGGELFF	TGTGCCAGCAGCTCCCAAATCGGCGGGGAGCTGTTTTTT
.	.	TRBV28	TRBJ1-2	CASSLRTFREGYTF	TGTGCCAGCAGTTTACGGACGTTCCGAGAGGGCTACACCTTC
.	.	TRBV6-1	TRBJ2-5	CAVTDEQETQYF	TGTGCCGTTACCGACGAACAAGAGACCCAGTACTTC
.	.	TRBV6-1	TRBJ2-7	CASSEAWVQGGEQYF	TGTGCCAGCAGTGAAGCTTGGGTACAGGGGGGGGAGCAGTACTTC
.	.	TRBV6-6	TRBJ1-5	CASSYRGPPPQHF	TGTGCCAGCAGTTACAGAGGGCCACCACCCCAGCATTTT
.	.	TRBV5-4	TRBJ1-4	CASSLDRVVPEKLFF	TGTGCCAGCAGCTTGGACAGGGTCGTTCCTGAAAAACTGTTTTTT
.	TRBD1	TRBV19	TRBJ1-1	CASSSRTGRSEGGTEAFF	TGTGCCAGTAGTTCCAGGACAGGACGCAGTGAGGGGGGCACTGAAGCTTTCTTT
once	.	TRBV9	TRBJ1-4	CASSWGTGSTDEKLFF	TGTGCCAGCAGCTGGGGGACGGGAAGTACGGATGAAAAACTGTTTTTT
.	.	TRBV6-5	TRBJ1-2	CASSYVSYPNYGYTF	TGTGCCAGCAGTTACGTCTCGTACCCTAACTATGGCTACACCTTC
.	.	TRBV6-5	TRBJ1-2	CASRPSGTVPGYTF	TGTGCCAGCAGACCCTCCGGGACCGTCCCAGGCTACACCTTC
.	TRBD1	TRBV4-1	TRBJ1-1	CASSPPGQGWSEAFF	TGCGCCAGCAGCCCACCGGGACAGGGATGGTCTGAAGCTTTCTTT
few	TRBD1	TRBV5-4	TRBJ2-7	CASSPDRGRNYEQYF	TGTGCCAGCAGCCCGGACAGGGGAAGAAACTACGAGCAGTACTTC
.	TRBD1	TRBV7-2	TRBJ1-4	CASSKGGFREKLFF	TGTGCCAGCAGCAAAGGGGGCTTCAGGGAAAAACTGTTTTTT
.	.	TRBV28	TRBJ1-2	CASSTPRGYTF	TGTGCCAGCAGTACCCCTCGGGGCTACACCTTC
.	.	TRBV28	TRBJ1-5	CASRPPNQPQHF	TGTGCCAGCAGGCCACCCAATCAGCCCCAGCATTTT
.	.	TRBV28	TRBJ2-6	CASSFGFGGRRSGANVLTF	TGTGCCAGCAGTTTCGGCTTTGGGGGCCGACGCTCTGGGGCCAACGTCCTGACTTTC
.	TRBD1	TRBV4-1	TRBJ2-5	CASSQDWGQGAETQYF	TGCGCCAGCAGCCAAGATTGGGGACAGGGGGCGGAGACCCAGTACTTC
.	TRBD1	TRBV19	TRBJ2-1	CASSTGTGGSSYNEQFF	TGTGCCAGTAGTACCGGGACAGGGGGGAGCTCCTACAATGAGCAGTTCTTC
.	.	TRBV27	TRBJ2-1	CASTWDGGRRASTGDNEQFF	TGTGCCAGCACTTGGGACGGGGGGCGCCGGGCAAGCACCGGGGACAATGAGCAGTTCTTC
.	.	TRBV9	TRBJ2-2	CASSVDPGMAGELFF	TGTGCCAGCAGCGTAGACCCCGGAATGGCCGGGGAGCTGTTTTTT
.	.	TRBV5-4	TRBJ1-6	CASSLSLSSYNSPLHF	TGTGCCAGCAGCTTATCACTCAGCTCCTATAATTCACCCCTCCACTTT
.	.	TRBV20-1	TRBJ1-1	CSAKLMTEAFF	TGCAGTGCTAAGTTAATGACAGAAGCTTTCTTT
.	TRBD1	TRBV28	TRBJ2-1	CASSLLQGYNEQFF	TGTGCCAGCAGTTTATTACAGGGGTACAATGAGCAGTTCTTC
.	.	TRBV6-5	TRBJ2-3	CASRKSGTDTQYF	TGTGCCAGCAGAAAGAGCGGCACAGATACGCAGTATTTT
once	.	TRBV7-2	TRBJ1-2	CASSPGHPEGYGYTF	TGTGCCAGCAGCCCAGGACACCCCGAGGGCTATGGCTACACCTTC
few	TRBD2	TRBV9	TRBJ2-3	CASSVGTSGGTDTQYF	TGTGCCAGCAGCGTGGGGACTAGCGGGGGTACAGATACGCAGTATTTT
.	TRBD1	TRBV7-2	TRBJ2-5	CASTRGTGLETQYF	TGTGCCAGCACCAGGGGGACAGGGCTAGAGACCCAGTACTTC
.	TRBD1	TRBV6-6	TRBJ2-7	CASSYSSGTGANEQYF	TGTGCCAGCAGTTACTCTTCCGGGACAGGGGCCAACGAGCAGTACTTC
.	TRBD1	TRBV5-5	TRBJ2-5	CASSLVGTAETQYF	TGTGCCAGCAGCTTGGTTGGGACAGCGGAGACCCAGTACTTC
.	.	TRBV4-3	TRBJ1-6	CASSQGAVRGRSPLHF	TGCGCCAGCAGCCAAGGCGCTGTAAGGGGGAGGTCACCCCTCCACTTT
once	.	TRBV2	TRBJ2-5	CASSFSTGQETQYF	TGTGCCAGCAGTTTTTCGACAGGTCAAGAGACCCAGTACTTC
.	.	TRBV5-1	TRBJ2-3	CASRLQGADTQYF	TGCGCCAGCAGGCTACAGGGCGCAGATACGCAGTATTTT
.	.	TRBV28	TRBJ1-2	CASSLYLIPLGYTF	TGTGCCAGCAGTTTATACCTTATCCCGTTGGGCTACACCTTC
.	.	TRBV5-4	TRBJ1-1	CASSLGVGGNTEAFF	TGTGCCAGCAGCTTGGGGGTCGGGGGGAACACTGAAGCTTTCTTT
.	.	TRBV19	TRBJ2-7	CASSTERGPFQAYEQYF	TGTGCCAGTAGTACCGAACGCGGACCGTTCCAAGCCTACGAGCAGTACTTC
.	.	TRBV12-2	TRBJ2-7	CASRLRGHSYEQYF	TGTGCAAGTCGCTTACGGGGACACTCCTACGAGCAGTACTTC
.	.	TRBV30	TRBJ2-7	CAWAYQGYRTTEQYF	TGTGCCTGGGCGTACCAGGGGTACCGTACGACCGAGCAGTACTTC
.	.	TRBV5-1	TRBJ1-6	CASSLVAVYNSPLHF	TGCGCCAGCAGCTTGGTAGCCGTCTATAATTCACCCCTCCACTTT
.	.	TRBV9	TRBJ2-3	CASSVVGQGADTQYF	TGTGCCAGCAGCGTAGTCGGTCAGGGCGCAGATACGCAGTATTTT
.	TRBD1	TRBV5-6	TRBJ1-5	CASNRRGRFQPQHF	TGTGCCAGCAACCGCAGGGGGCGCTTTCAGCCCCAGCATTTT
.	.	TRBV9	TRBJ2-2	CASSVYPGELFF	TGTGCCAGCAGCGTATACCCCGGGGAGCTGTTTTTT
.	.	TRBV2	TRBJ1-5	CASRALGPGGNQPQHF	TGTGCCAGCAGAGCCTTAGGGCCCGGGGGCAATCAGCCCCAGCATTTT
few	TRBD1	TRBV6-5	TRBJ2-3	CASGTSGGGTDTQYF	TGTGCCAGCGGCACTTCAGGGGGCGGCACAGATACGCAGTATTTT
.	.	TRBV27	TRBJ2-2	CASSLEGTGELFF	TGTGCCAGCAGTTTAGAGGGCACCGGGGAGCTGTTTTTT
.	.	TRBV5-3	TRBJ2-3	CARSRQLVVPRTSVRDTQYF	TGTGCCAGAAGCCGACAATTGGTGGTTCCTAGGACCAGCGTAAGGGATACGCAGTATTTT
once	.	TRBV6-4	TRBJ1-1	CASSDGGSNTEAFF	TGTGCCAGCAGTGATGGGGGTTCGAACACTGAAGCTTTCTTT
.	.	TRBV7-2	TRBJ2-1	CASSVQRTYNEQFF	TGTGCCAGCAGTGTCCAGCGGACATACAATGAGCAGTTCTTC
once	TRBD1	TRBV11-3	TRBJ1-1	CASSAGQVNTEAFF	TGTGCCAGCAGCGCCGGACAGGTCAACACTGAAGCTTTCTTT